The rows below give T cell receptor beta chains drawn from one sample of a study of human T cells and chemical hapten exposure. A single record per CDR3 protein comes from TCRdb applying MiXCR to the RACE reads. Of about 180,000 distinct CDR3 sequences listed, under 35% were seen once; the top ten hold less than 3%. This sample comprised whole blood, obtained in connection with sensitization to the hapten diphenylcyclopropenone (DPC). These receptors were taken from a woman in her twenties or thirties with alopecia areata. Some clones in this sample may be carry-over from other donors' samples. Each CDR3 is given with its conserved first and last residue.

J,V,CDR3
TRBJ1-5,TRBV11-2,CASSLGAYNSNQPQHF
TRBJ2-3,TRBV6-2/TRBV6-3,CASSYSGQGPATQYF
TRBJ2-1,TRBV29-1,CSVELGRTSYNEQFF
TRBJ2-1,TRBV9,CASSPRTHNEQFF
TRBJ2-7,TRBV29-1,CSVNTLSGGTSEQYF
TRBJ2-7,TRBV29-1,CSVSGQSTYEQYF
TRBJ1-1,TRBV20-1,CSASETTGSSEAFF
TRBJ1-2,TRBV20-1,CSARDRKQANGYTF
TRBJ1-5,TRBV24-1,CATSGDGNQPQHF
TRBJ1-1,TRBV11-3,CASSGTGHLNTEAFF
TRBJ1-1,TRBV3-1,CASSHQTANTEAFF
TRBJ2-3,TRBV2,CASRNLETGQTDTQYF
TRBJ2-4,TRBV11-2,CASSPLRYLQYF
TRBJ2-2,TRBV20-1,CSAGQGNTGELFF
TRBJ2-2,TRBV28,CASSLSPRGGELFF
TRBJ2-3,TRBV24-1,CATSTPTVSTDTQYF